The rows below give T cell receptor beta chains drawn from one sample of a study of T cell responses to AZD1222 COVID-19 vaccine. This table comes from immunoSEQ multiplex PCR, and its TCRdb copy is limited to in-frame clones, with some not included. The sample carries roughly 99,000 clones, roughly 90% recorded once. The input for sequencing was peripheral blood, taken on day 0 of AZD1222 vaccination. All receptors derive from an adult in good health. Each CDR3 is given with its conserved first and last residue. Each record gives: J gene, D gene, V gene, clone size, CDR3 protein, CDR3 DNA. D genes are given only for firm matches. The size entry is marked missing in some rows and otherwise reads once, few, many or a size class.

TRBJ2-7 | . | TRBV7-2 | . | CASSLVVYEQYF | TGTGCCAGCAGCTTAGTTGTCTACGAGCAGTACTTC
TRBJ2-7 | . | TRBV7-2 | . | CASSFIADTYEQYF | TGTGCCAGCAGCTTCATAGCGGACACCTACGAGCAGTACTTC
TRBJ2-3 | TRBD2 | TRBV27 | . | CASRRRLAGDTQYF | TGTGCCAGCAGGAGGCGGCTAGCGGGAGATACGCAGTATTTT
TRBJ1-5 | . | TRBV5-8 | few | CASSLKPNSNQPQHF | TGTGCCAGCAGCTTGAAACCGAATAGCAATCAGCCCCAGCATTTT
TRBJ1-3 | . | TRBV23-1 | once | CASMLAGNSGNTIYF | TGCGCCAGCATGCTCGCCGGAAACTCTGGAAACACCATATATTTT
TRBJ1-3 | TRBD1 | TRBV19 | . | CASSMGGTGYHRTIYF | TGTGCCAGTAGTATGGGCGGGACAGGATACCATCGGACCATATATTTT
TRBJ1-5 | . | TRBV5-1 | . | CASSLEGGGNQPQHF | TGCGCCAGCAGCTTGGAGGGAGGGGGCAATCAGCCCCAGCATTTT
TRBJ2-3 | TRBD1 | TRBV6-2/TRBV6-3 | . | CASSSGQGPSTDTQYF | TGTGCCAGCAGCTCCGGACAGGGACCAAGCACAGATACGCAGTATTTT
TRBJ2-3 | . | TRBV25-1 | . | CASGFGLYAQYF | TGTGCCAGCGGTTTTGGACTCTACGCGCAGTATTTT
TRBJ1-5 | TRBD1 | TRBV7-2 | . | CASSVRGQQPQHF | TGTGCCAGCAGCGTCAGGGGGCAACAGCCCCAGCATTTT
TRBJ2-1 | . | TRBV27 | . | CASSWGGLRNEQFF | TGTGCCAGCAGTTGGGGAGGACTCCGCAATGAGCAGTTCTTC
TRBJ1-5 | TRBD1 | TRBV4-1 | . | CASSQEATGDQPQHF | TGCGCCAGCAGCCAAGAGGCGACAGGGGATCAGCCCCAGCATTTT
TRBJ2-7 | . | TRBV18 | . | CASSRAAGENYEQYF | TGTGCCAGCTCACGAGCAGCCGGGGAGAACTACGAGCAGTACTTC
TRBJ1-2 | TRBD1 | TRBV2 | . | CASKLDRTNYGYTF | TGTGCCAGCAAACTGGACAGGACTAACTATGGCTACACCTTC
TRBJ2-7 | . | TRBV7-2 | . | CASSLAISGVISKQYF | TGTGCCAGCAGCTTAGCTATCTCGGGAGTAATCTCGAAGCAGTACTTC
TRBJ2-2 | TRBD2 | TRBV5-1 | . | CASSGWTSVLSAGELFF | TGCGCCAGCAGCGGGTGGACTAGCGTCTTGTCGGCCGGGGAGCTGTTTTTT
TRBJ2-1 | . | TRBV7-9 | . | CASSAGSSYNEQFF | TGTGCCAGCAGCGCCGGAAGCTCCTACAATGAGCAGTTCTTC
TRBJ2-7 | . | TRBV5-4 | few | CASSLEGRGEQYF | TGTGCCAGCAGCTTGGAGGGGCGGGGCGAGCAGTACTTC
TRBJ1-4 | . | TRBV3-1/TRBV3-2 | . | CASSQDGPNEKLFF | TGTGCCAGCAGCCAGGACGGTCCTAATGAAAAACTGTTTTTT
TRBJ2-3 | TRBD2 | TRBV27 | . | CASSARLAGMADTQYF | TGTGCCAGCAGTGCCCGACTAGCGGGGATGGCAGATACGCAGTATTTT
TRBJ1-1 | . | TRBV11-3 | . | CASSTPDPEAFF | TGTGCCAGCAGCACCCCCGACCCTGAAGCTTTCTTT
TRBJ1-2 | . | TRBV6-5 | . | CASSLAPGDGYTF | TGTGCCAGCAGTCTCGCCCCCGGGGATGGCTACACCTTC
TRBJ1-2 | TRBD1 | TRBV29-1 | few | CSVEGQWYGYTF | TGCAGCGTTGAGGGACAGTGGTATGGCTACACCTTC
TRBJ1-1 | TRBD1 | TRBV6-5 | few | CASSYWTGEAFF | TGTGCCAGCAGTTATTGGACAGGGGAAGCTTTCTTT
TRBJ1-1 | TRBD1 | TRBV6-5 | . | CASRSSTGGDAFF | TGTGCCAGCAGGTCCTCGACAGGGGGCGATGCTTTCTTT
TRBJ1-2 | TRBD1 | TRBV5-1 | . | CASSLNQQGREAGYTF | TGCGCCAGCAGCCTAAACCAACAGGGGAGAGAGGCTGGCTACACCTTC